Listed here is a single TCR beta chain. The target antigen is unknown. These data belong to a study of T cell responses to AZD1222 COVID-19 vaccine. Study-wide results and limits: White British donors predominated, females outnumbered males, and clonal diversity was possibly underestimated. Just a handful of AZD1222 recipients tested seropositive at baseline. An increase in Spike-specific TCR breadth and depth was observed after two AZD1222 doses. CD4 TCRs associated with vaccination spanned spike, dominating at 160-218 and 743-854.

The table came from immunoSEQ multiplex PCR; TCRdb's copy has only in-frame clones and leaves some out. Of some 200,000 clones in the sample, approximately 93% were seen once. Trimming removed 4 bases at V and 1 base at J, with 9 bases between. CDR3 length: 15 residues. CDR1 is SGHRS, CDR2 YFSETQ, per germline. Sequences were derived from peripheral blood, sampled 28 days after the second AZD1222 dose. This TCR was sampled from an adult who received the AZD1222 COVID-19 vaccine. V is TRBV5-1 and J is TRBJ2-6; D gene unclear. CDR3 sequence (DNA): TGCGCCAGCAGCCCGGACCCATCTGGGGCCAACGTCCTGACTTTC. This codes for CASSPDPSGANVLTF.